These T cell receptor beta chains were read from a single sample in a study of shared clonotypes between healthy human individuals. TCRdb keeps only in-frame clones here, not all; method: immunoSEQ multiplex PCR. The repertoire consists of approximately 470,000 clones, with 70% to 85% occurring once and the leading ten covering around 12%. Sequences were obtained from PBMCs. These receptor sequences come from a woman aged 40 to 50 in good health. Some clones in this sample may be carry-over from other donors' samples. Both conserved end residues are part of each CDR3. Each record gives: J gene, V gene, clone size, D gene, CDR3 DNA, CDR3 protein. D genes are given only for firm matches. Size tells how often a clone was seen (once, few, many) or the class of an expanded clone, and some rows leave it out.

J: TRBJ2-4; V: TRBV27; size: many; D: TRBD1; DNA: TGTGCCAGCAGTCCCGGGACAGGGAATGAAGCCAAAAACATTCAGTACTTC; CDR3: CASSPGTGNEAKNIQYF
J: TRBJ1-5; V: TRBV28; size: .; D: TRBD1; DNA: TGTGCCAGCAGCCCGACAGGGTTTCGTCAGCCCCAGCATTTT; CDR3: CASSPTGFRQPQHF
J: TRBJ1-4; V: TRBV6-6; size: .; D: TRBD1; DNA: TGTGCCAGCAGCCCTGACAGGGAATTAGGGAGACAACTGTTTTTT; CDR3: CASSPDRELGRQLFF
J: TRBJ2-1; V: TRBV4-1; size: .; D: TRBD2; DNA: TGCGCCAGCAGCCGCTCGGGACTAGCGGGGGACTACAATGAGCAGTTCTTC; CDR3: CASSRSGLAGDYNEQFF
J: TRBJ2-1; V: TRBV6-1; size: .; D: TRBD2; DNA: TGTGCCAGCAGTGAAGGGGGGGGAGGGTACAATGAGCAGTTCTTC; CDR3: CASSEGGGGYNEQFF
J: TRBJ2-3; V: TRBV5-1; size: .; D: .; DNA: TGCGCCAGCAGCTTGGCGGTCTCAGATACGCAGTATTTT; CDR3: CASSLAVSDTQYF
J: TRBJ2-2; V: TRBV27; size: .; D: .; DNA: TGTGCCAGCAGAACTAGGAGGAACACCGGGGAGCTGTTTTTT; CDR3: CASRTRRNTGELFF
J: TRBJ2-1; V: TRBV18; size: many; D: TRBD1; DNA: TGTGCCAGCTCACCATGGACAGGGGGCTTGGACAATGAGCAGTTCTTC; CDR3: CASSPWTGGLDNEQFF
J: TRBJ1-1; V: TRBV16; size: few; D: .; DNA: TGTGCCAGCAGCCAACGATTTAGCAGGGAAGCTTTCTTT; CDR3: CASSQRFSREAFF
J: TRBJ1-3; V: TRBV10-3; size: few; D: .; DNA: TGTGCCATCAGTGAGGGCGGAGGGTTTGGAAACACCATATATTTT; CDR3: CAISEGGGFGNTIYF
J: TRBJ2-7; V: TRBV5-5; size: .; D: TRBD2; DNA: TGTGCCAGCAGCCCGGGGGGGGGCTCCTACGAGCAGTACTTC; CDR3: CASSPGGGSYEQYF
J: TRBJ2-2; V: TRBV19; size: .; D: TRBD1; DNA: TGTGCCAGTACCTCCGACAGGGGGCGGAACACCGGGGAGCTGTTTTTT; CDR3: CASTSDRGRNTGELFF
J: TRBJ2-1; V: TRBV20-1; size: .; D: .; DNA: TGCAGTGCTAGAGTGTCACACGCGCAGTTCTTC; CDR3: CSARVSHAQFF
J: TRBJ1-1; V: TRBV11-2; size: .; D: TRBD1; DNA: TGTGCCAGCAGCTTAGCGTGGGACAGGGCACGTTTCTTT; CDR3: CASSLAWDRARFF
J: TRBJ1-4; V: TRBV4-1; size: .; D: TRBD1; DNA: TGCGCCAGCAGCCCGACAGGGCTTAATGAAAAACTGTTTTTT; CDR3: CASSPTGLNEKLFF
J: TRBJ2-7; V: TRBV9; size: few; D: TRBD2; DNA: TGTGCCAGCAGCGTAGCGGGGACTAGCGGCTACGAGCAGTACTTC; CDR3: CASSVAGTSGYEQYF
J: TRBJ2-7; V: TRBV5-6; size: many; D: .; DNA: TGTGCCAGCAGCGGGGACCCGACTGCCTACGAGCAGTACTTC; CDR3: CASSGDPTAYEQYF
J: TRBJ1-1; V: TRBV12-5; size: .; D: .; DNA: TGTGCTAGTGCCCTGGGGAGGGGTGTAGACACTGAAGCTTTCTTT; CDR3: CASALGRGVDTEAFF
J: TRBJ2-5; V: TRBV7-2; size: once; D: .; DNA: TGTGCCAGCAGGTACCCGGGACTTCCTCTAAAAGAGACCCAGTACTTC; CDR3: CASRYPGLPLKETQYF
J: TRBJ2-6; V: TRBV10-1; size: .; D: TRBD2; DNA: TGCGCCAGCAGAACTAGCGATGGGGCCAACGTCCTGACTTTC; CDR3: CASRTSDGANVLTF
J: TRBJ2-1; V: TRBV5-1; size: .; D: .; DNA: TGCGCCAGCAGCTTGTCTGGGCCCTCGGGTGAGCAGTTCTTC; CDR3: CASSLSGPSGEQFF
J: TRBJ2-1; V: TRBV27; size: .; D: TRBD2; DNA: TGTGCCAGCAGTTTAGATTGGACTAGCGGGAGGGACAATGAGCAGTTCTTC; CDR3: CASSLDWTSGRDNEQFF
J: TRBJ2-5; V: TRBV18; size: .; D: TRBD1; DNA: TGTGCCAGCTCACCAGGGACAGGGGAAGAGACCCAGTACTTC; CDR3: CASSPGTGEETQYF
J: TRBJ1-1; V: TRBV5-1; size: once; D: .; DNA: TGCGCCAGCAGCTTGGTATGGAACACTGAAGCTTTCTTT; CDR3: CASSLVWNTEAFF
J: TRBJ2-1; V: TRBV27; size: .; D: TRBD1; DNA: TGTGCCAGCAGTCCCACGGGACAGGGCAATGAGCAGTTCTTC; CDR3: CASSPTGQGNEQFF
J: TRBJ1-5; V: TRBV28; size: .; D: .; DNA: TGTGCCAGCAGTATTTATAAGAGGCTCCAGCATTTT; CDR3: CASSIYKRLQHF
J: TRBJ2-1; V: TRBV27; size: .; D: TRBD1; DNA: TGTGCCAGCAGTTTCCGAAGACAGGGCCCTTACAATGAGCAGTTCTTC; CDR3: CASSFRRQGPYNEQFF
J: TRBJ1-5; V: TRBV4-3; size: once; D: TRBD1; DNA: TGCGCCAGCAGCCCAGGACAGGGGGCCGGTCAGCCCCAGCATTTT; CDR3: CASSPGQGAGQPQHF
J: TRBJ1-4; V: TRBV18; size: .; D: .; DNA: TGTGCCAGCTCAGAGGGGGGCGAAAAACTGTTTTTT; CDR3: CASSEGGEKLFF
J: TRBJ1-1; V: TRBV27; size: .; D: .; DNA: TGTGCCAGCAGTTTTAAAGGGAGGGACACTGAAGCTTTCTTT; CDR3: CASSFKGRDTEAFF
J: TRBJ2-2; V: TRBV5-4; size: .; D: .; DNA: TGTGCCAGCAGCTTGAGGGGGTATACCGGGGAGCTGTTTTTT; CDR3: CASSLRGYTGELFF
J: TRBJ2-2; V: TRBV5-1; size: once; D: .; DNA: TGCGCCGGACGACCTCAGGTGGATATCGGGGAGCTGTTTTTT; CDR3: CAGRPQVDIGELFF